The 32 T cell receptor beta chains below come from one sample, sequenced in a study of T cell changes during pregnancy in multiple sclerosis. Only in-frame clones appear in the TCRdb table, and some are missing; sequencing was by immunoSEQ multiplex PCR. The sample contains roughly 38,000 clones, 75% to 95% of which appear only once. Sample: CD4+ T cells from peripheral blood mononuclear cells, taken after pregnancy. These receptors all stem from a female donor in good health, enrolled as a control in a pregnancy study.

The chain is built from TRBV18 and TRBJ1-1, with D perhaps matching TRBD1 (5 bases). Trimming cost V 3 bases and J 4 bases, with 9 bases left between them. In germline, CDR1 is KGHSH, CDR2 LQKENI. The CDR3 is 13 amino acids. CDR3 nucleotide sequence: TGTGCCAGCTCACCTTCCCAGGGCACTGAAGCTTTCTTT. It translates to CASSPSQGTEAFF.

This clone appeared once. The chain recombines TRBV28 with TRBJ1-4, with 9 bases matching TRBD1. Trimming at V came to 8 bases and at J to 0 bases, leaving 10 bases not matched to a gene. Germline CDR1 and CDR2: MDHEN and SYDVKM. The length of the CDR3 is 17 residues. DNA for the CDR3: TGTGCCAGCCAAAAACAGGGGGCCCTTCCAACTAATGAAAAACTGTTTTTT. The encoded protein is CASQKQGALPTNEKLFF.

This chain links TRBV18 with TRBJ1-5; maybe TRBD1 (6 bases). Germline CDR1 reads KGHSH; CDR2 reads LQKENI. V dropped 2 bases and J dropped 6 bases, with 11 bases sitting between them. The CDR3 spans 14 residues. The CDR3 loop reads CASSPTGQSQPQHF. CDR3 DNA sequence: TGTGCCAGCTCACCAACAGGGCAAAGTCAGCCCCAGCATTTT.

The chain links TRBV6-4 to TRBJ2-3; tentative D call: TRBD1 (6 bases). V lost 6 bases, J lost 2 bases, and 18 bases lay in between. Germline V lookup: CDR1 MRHNA, CDR2 SNTAGT. There are 16 residues in the CDR3. CDR3 loop: CASSGRGTSDTDTQYF. The CDR3 coding sequence is TGTGCCAGCAGCGGACGAGGGACATCCGACACAGATACGCAGTATTTT.

The CDR3 loop is CASSSAGAIDTQYF. In nucleotides, the CDR3 is TGTGCCAGCAGCTCGGCGGGAGCGATAGATACGCAGTATTTT. The J gene is TRBJ2-3, the V gene TRBV7-9, with TRBD2 matching 7 bases. Germline assignment: CDR1 SEHNR and CDR2 FQNEAQ (reference sequence). This CDR3 region has 14 residues. V gave up 4 bases and J gave up 5 bases; unmatched junction bases: 6.

This clone occurred a few times. The chain uses TRBV7-3 and TRBJ2-1; a weak D match, TRBD2 (5 bases). Per the germline V gene, CDR1 is SGHTA and CDR2 is FQGTGA. Trimming shortened V by 5 bases and J by 9 bases, and 14 bases separated the two germline ends. The CDR3 loop spans 13 amino acids. CDR3 sequence reads: CASSPGSEGEQFF. In DNA form, the CDR3 reads TGTGCCAGCAGCCCCGGGTCTGAGGGTGAGCAGTTCTTC.

As regards this clone: This same CDR3 is encoded by further DNA sequences in the sample. The chain joins TRBV7-3 to TRBJ2-5; 8 bases align to TRBD2. Germline V gene lookup returns CDR1 SGHTA and CDR2 FQGTGA. V lost 1 base and J lost 3; bases outside the gene matches: 4. The CDR3 is made up of 15 amino acids. The CDR3 here is CASSLSGLAEETQYF. CDR3 DNA sequence: TGTGCCAGCAGCTTAAGTGGACTAGCTGAAGAGACCCAGTACTTC.

The chain recombines TRBV2 with TRBJ2-7; D is uncertain. Germline CDR1 SNHLY, CDR2 FYNNEI. The V gene lost 4 bases and the J gene lost 6 bases, with 13 bases spanning the gap. The CDR3 is 13 amino acids. The CDR3: CASSVRRSPEQYF. DNA of the CDR3: TGTGCCAGCAGTGTAAGAAGGAGTCCCGAGCAGTACTTC.

The count of this clone is one. The CDR3 loop reads CASSLGISAGTNYGYTF. The CDR3 region has the DNA TGTGCCAGCAGTTTAGGTATTTCGGCAGGGACAAACTATGGCTACACCTTC. V gene TRBV27 combines with J gene TRBJ1-2, with D perhaps TRBD1 (6 bases). Germline-derived CDR1 and CDR2 are MNHEY and SMNVEV (reference sequence). This CDR3 has 17 residues. Trimming removed 2 bases at V and 2 bases at J, with 18 bases between.

The J gene is TRBJ2-3, the V gene TRBV6-5; D may be TRBD2 (6 bases). Trimming took off 6 bases at V and 2 bases at J, with 15 bases between the two ends. The CDR3 is 15 residues long. Germline loops: CDR1 MNHEY, CDR2 SVGAGI. CDR3 sequence (DNA): TGTGCCAGCAGAGTTTACCGGGGGAACACAGATACGCAGTATTTT. It yields the protein CASRVYRGNTDTQYF.

This rearrangement joins TRBV5-1 to TRBJ1-6; D perhaps matches TRBD1 (5 bases). Germline CDR1 SGHRS, CDR2 YFSETQ. The CDR3 runs 15 residues. V lost 0 bases, J lost 4 bases, and 8 bases lay in between. The CDR3: CASSLGSGYNSPLHF. The CDR3 nucleotides are TGCGCCAGCAGCTTGGGGTCAGGGTATAATTCACCCCTCCACTTT.

The CDR3 DNA is TGTGCCAGCAGCTTAGTCGCAGGGGAGAGTAACACCTTC. Translation: CASSLVAGESNTF. J is TRBJ1-2 and V is TRBV7-2; a possible D gene is TRBD1 (6 bases). Trimming removed 1 base at V and 12 bases at J, with 15 bases between. The CDR3 has 13 amino acids. Germline lookup yields CDR1 SGHTA and CDR2 FQGNSA.

This chain uses TRBV27 with TRBJ1-4; D call uncertain. V dropped 3 bases and J dropped 8 bases, with 10 bases sitting between them. The CDR3 consists of 13 residues. Germline values: CDR1 MNHEY, CDR2 SMNVEV (reference sequence). Here the CDR3 DNA reads TGTGCCAGCAGTTTTGGAGGGAACGAAAAACTGTTTTTT. Translation: CASSFGGNEKLFF.

The gene calls are TRBV6-1 and TRBJ1-2; TRBD1 agrees at 11 bases. The CDR3 sequence is 15 residues long. Germline CDR1 reads MNHNS; CDR2 reads SASEGT. V shed 3 bases, J shed 4 bases, and the junction held 4 bases outside the gene matches. The CDR3 here is CASSDAGQGAYGYTF. In DNA, the CDR3 is TGTGCCAGCAGTGACGCCGGACAGGGGGCCTATGGCTACACCTTC.

The chain recombines TRBV7-2 with TRBJ2-5; 8 bases are a match to TRBD2. The V gene end was trimmed by 3 bases and the J gene end by 3 bases; junction bases not matched to a gene: 9. Germline loops: CDR1 SGHTA, CDR2 FQGNSA. The length of the CDR3 is 16 residues. CDR3 protein: CASSFYGGDHKETQYF. CDR3 sequence (DNA): TGTGCCAGCAGCTTTTACGGGGGGGACCATAAAGAGACCCAGTACTTC.

CDR3 bases: TGTGCCAGCAGTTTTCTTTGGGGGGATAGTTCCTATAATTCACCCCTCCACTTT. The encoded protein is CASSFLWGDSSYNSPLHF. This rearrangement joins TRBV28 to TRBJ1-6; D is possibly TRBD1 (5 bases). V dropped 3 bases and J dropped 1 base, with 16 bases sitting between them. The CDR3 consists of 18 residues. CDR1 MDHEN and CDR2 SYDVKM come from the germline V gene.

The V call is TRBV5-1, the J call TRBJ2-2; a weak D match, TRBD1 (5 bases). Trimming cost V 0 bases and J 2 bases, with 8 bases left between them. This CDR3 spans 15 amino acids. CDR1 and CDR2 from the germline V gene are SGHRS and YFSETQ. This CDR3 reads CASSLEGQNTGELFF. The CDR3 nucleotides read TGCGCCAGCAGCTTGGAAGGACAAAACACCGGGGAGCTGTTTTTT.

J is TRBJ2-2 and V is TRBV28; D might be TRBD2 (6 bases). The CDR3 runs 14 residues. Deletions cut 2 bases from V and 6 bases from J, with 10 bases between. CDR1 is MDHEN and CDR2 is SYDVKM in the germline V gene. The CDR3 bases are TGTGCCAGCAGTTTAGGGGGGTCCCCCGGGGAGCTGTTTTTT. Amino acids: CASSLGGSPGELFF.

CDR3 region: CASRREGRWSQETQYF. The CDR3 coding sequence is TGCGCCAGCAGGCGGGAGGGGCGTTGGTCCCAAGAGACCCAGTACTTC. The chain has TRBV5-1 and TRBJ2-5; 9 bases align to TRBD2. V lost 5 bases and J lost 1; bases outside the gene matches: 9. In germline, CDR1 is SGHRS, CDR2 YFSETQ. The CDR3 covers 16 residues.

The chain couples TRBV28 to TRBJ2-7; 14 bases agree with TRBD2. After removal of 6 bases from V and 2 bases from J, the junction contained 6 bases not matched to a gene. This CDR3 region has 16 residues. Per germline, CDR1 MDHEN and CDR2 SYDVKM. CDR3: CASRNRLAGGPYEQYF. DNA for the CDR3: TGTGCCAGCAGGAACCGACTAGCGGGGGGGCCCTACGAGCAGTACTTC. Supplemented by reference TRBV28 and TRBJ2-7, the full variable domain reads DVKVTQSSRYLVKRTGEKVFLECVQDMDHENMFWYRQDPGLGLRLIYFSYDVKMKEKGDIPEGYSVSREKKERFSLILESASTNQTSMYLCASRNRLAGGPYEQYFGPGTRLTVT.

The chain carries TRBV5-1 and TRBJ2-3; TRBD2 agrees at 9 bases. In germline, CDR1 is SGHRS, CDR2 YFSETQ. Germline trimming cut 3 bases from V and 2 bases from J; bases unmatched to any gene: 4. The CDR3 has 15 amino acids. DNA of the CDR3: TGCGCCAGCAGCTGGACTAGCGCTTACACAGATACGCAGTATTTT. Residues: CASSWTSAYTDTQYF.

The DNA for the CDR3 is TGCGCCAGCAGCTTGACCGACGGGACAGGTGAAAAACTGTTTTTT. It yields the protein CASSLTDGTGEKLFF. The V call is TRBV5-1, the J call TRBJ1-4; 8 nucleotides match TRBD1. The CDR3 is 15 amino acids. Per germline, CDR1 SGHRS and CDR2 YFSETQ. V lost 1 base and J lost 7; bases outside the gene matches: 6. The whole variable domain, filled in from reference TRBV5-1 and TRBJ1-4, reads KAGVTQTPRYLIKTRGQQVTLSCSPISGHRSVSWYQQTPGQGLQFLFEYFSETQRNKGNFPGRFSGRQFSNSRSEMNVSTLELGDSALYLCASSLTDGTGEKLFFGSGTQLSVL.

This chain uses TRBV2 with TRBJ2-7; the D gene is possibly TRBD2 (5 bases). The V gene's germline CDR1 is SNHLY and CDR2 FYNNEI. The CDR3 is 14 residues long. V was shortened by 6 bases and J by 1 base, with 13 bases between the two germline ends. The CDR3 DNA reads as TGTGCCAGCAGCACCGACCCGGGATCCTACGAGCAGTACTTC. Translated: CASSTDPGSYEQYF.

The table lists this clone with a count of one. The chain carries TRBV2 and TRBJ1-5, with TRBD1 as a possible D gene (6 bases). The CDR3 length is 15 residues. Germline assignment: CDR1 SNHLY and CDR2 FYNNEI. V lost 6 bases, J lost 1 base, and 13 bases lay in between. Here the CDR3 DNA reads TGTGCCAGCAGGGGTTCTACAGGGAGCAATCAGCCCCAGCATTTT. This gives the protein CASRGSTGSNQPQHF.

This chain uses TRBV15 with TRBJ2-5; 8 positions agree with TRBD2. Trimming took 6 bases from V and 4 from J; bases not matched to a gene: 10. In germline, CDR1 is LNHNV, CDR2 YYDKDF (reference sequence). The CDR3 consists of 15 residues. CDR3 nucleotide sequence: TGTGCCACCAGGGCGGCGGGAGGAGTTGGAGAGACCCAGTACTTC. Protein product: CATRAAGGVGETQYF.

The chain links TRBV6-1 to TRBJ1-5; D is perhaps TRBD1 (6 bases). In germline, CDR1 is MNHNS, CDR2 SASEGT. The CDR3 is 15 residues long. The V and J ends lost 3 bases and 4 bases respectively, with 13 bases between them. The CDR3 nucleotides are TGTGCCAGCAGTGACAGAACACAGGGAAATCAGCCCCAGCATTTT. It specifies CASSDRTQGNQPQHF.

Remarks on this clone: Germline and junction disagree at one end, which may indicate a read error. V and J are TRBV7-7 and TRBJ2-2; D is perhaps TRBD2 (5 bases). In germline, CDR1 is SSHAT, CDR2 FNYEAQ (reference sequence). The CDR3 is 16 residues long. The CDR3 sequence is CASSLALPSGGGELFF. In nucleotides, the CDR3 is TGTGCTAGCAGCTTAGCGCTTCCAAGCGGAGGCGGGGAGCTGTTTTTT.

This chain uses TRBV9 with TRBJ2-2, with D perhaps TRBD2 (5 bases). Germline V lookup: CDR1 SGDLS, CDR2 YYNGEE. The CDR3 has 15 residues. Trimming pared 4 bases from V and 0 bases from J, leaving 10 bases between. In nucleotides, the CDR3 is TGTGCCAGCAGCACCGGACTGGCGAACACCGGGGAGCTGTTTTTT. This sequence encodes CASSTGLANTGELFF.

The rearrangement uses TRBV7-2 and TRBJ1-2; possible D gene TRBD1, 5 bases. Germline V CDR1 and CDR2: SGHTA, FQGNSA. CDR3 length equals 12 residues. V dropped 5 bases and J dropped 8 bases, with 12 bases sitting between them. Here the CDR3 reads CASSLFREGYTF. CDR3 in DNA: TGTGCCAGCAGCCTGTTCAGGGAAGGCTACACCTTC.

The chain is built from TRBV6-6 and TRBJ2-1, with 7 bases fitting TRBD1. The CDR3 sequence is 15 residues long. V shed 6 bases and J 7 bases; nucleotides not matched to a gene: 12. Germline V gene lookup returns CDR1 MNHNY and CDR2 SVGAGI (reference sequence). The CDR3 sequence is CASSQQGNGGNEQFF. The CDR3 coding sequence is TGTGCCAGCAGCCAACAGGGGAACGGTGGGAATGAGCAGTTCTTC.

This chain joins TRBV28 and TRBJ1-4; TRBD1 matches 7 bases. The germline V gene has CDR1 MDHEN and CDR2 SYDVKM. The V gene end was trimmed by 7 bases and the J gene end by 8 bases; junction bases not matched to a gene: 10. The CDR3 has 14 amino acids. The CDR3 region has the DNA TGTGCCAGCACTACACCAGGGGGAGACGAAAAACTGTTTTTT. Its protein product is CASTTPGGDEKLFF.

V gene TRBV7-9 combines with J gene TRBJ1-1; TRBD1 agrees at 7 bases. The CDR3 is 15 residues long. CDR1 is SEHNR, CDR2 FQNEAQ, per germline (reference sequence). V dropped 0 bases and J dropped 1; count of bases not matched to a gene: 2. This chain's CDR3 is CASSLARTGNTEAFF. The CDR3 nucleotides are TGTGCCAGCAGCTTAGCAAGGACAGGGAACACTGAAGCTTTCTTT.